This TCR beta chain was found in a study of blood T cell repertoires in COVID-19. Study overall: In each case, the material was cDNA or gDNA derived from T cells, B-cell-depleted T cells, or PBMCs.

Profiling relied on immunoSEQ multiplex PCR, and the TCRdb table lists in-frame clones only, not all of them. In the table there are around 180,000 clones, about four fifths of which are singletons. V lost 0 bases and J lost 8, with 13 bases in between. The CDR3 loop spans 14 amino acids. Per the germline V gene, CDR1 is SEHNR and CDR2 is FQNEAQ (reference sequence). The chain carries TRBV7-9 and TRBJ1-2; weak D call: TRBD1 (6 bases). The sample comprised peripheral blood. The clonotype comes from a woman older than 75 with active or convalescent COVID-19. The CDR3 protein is CASSLASTGVGYTF. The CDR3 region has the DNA TGTGCCAGCAGCTTAGCGTCGACAGGAGTCGGCTACACCTTC.